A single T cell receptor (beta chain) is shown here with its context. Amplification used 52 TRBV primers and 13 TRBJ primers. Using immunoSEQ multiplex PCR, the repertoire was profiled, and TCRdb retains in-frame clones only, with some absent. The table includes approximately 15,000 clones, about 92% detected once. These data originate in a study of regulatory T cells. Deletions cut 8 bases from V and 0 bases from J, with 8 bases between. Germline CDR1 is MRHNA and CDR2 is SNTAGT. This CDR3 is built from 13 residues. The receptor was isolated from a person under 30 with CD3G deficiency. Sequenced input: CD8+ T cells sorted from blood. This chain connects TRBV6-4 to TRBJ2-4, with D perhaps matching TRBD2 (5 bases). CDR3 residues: CASLGLAKNIQYF. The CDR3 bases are TGTGCCAGCCTCGGACTAGCCAAAAACATTCAGTACTTC.